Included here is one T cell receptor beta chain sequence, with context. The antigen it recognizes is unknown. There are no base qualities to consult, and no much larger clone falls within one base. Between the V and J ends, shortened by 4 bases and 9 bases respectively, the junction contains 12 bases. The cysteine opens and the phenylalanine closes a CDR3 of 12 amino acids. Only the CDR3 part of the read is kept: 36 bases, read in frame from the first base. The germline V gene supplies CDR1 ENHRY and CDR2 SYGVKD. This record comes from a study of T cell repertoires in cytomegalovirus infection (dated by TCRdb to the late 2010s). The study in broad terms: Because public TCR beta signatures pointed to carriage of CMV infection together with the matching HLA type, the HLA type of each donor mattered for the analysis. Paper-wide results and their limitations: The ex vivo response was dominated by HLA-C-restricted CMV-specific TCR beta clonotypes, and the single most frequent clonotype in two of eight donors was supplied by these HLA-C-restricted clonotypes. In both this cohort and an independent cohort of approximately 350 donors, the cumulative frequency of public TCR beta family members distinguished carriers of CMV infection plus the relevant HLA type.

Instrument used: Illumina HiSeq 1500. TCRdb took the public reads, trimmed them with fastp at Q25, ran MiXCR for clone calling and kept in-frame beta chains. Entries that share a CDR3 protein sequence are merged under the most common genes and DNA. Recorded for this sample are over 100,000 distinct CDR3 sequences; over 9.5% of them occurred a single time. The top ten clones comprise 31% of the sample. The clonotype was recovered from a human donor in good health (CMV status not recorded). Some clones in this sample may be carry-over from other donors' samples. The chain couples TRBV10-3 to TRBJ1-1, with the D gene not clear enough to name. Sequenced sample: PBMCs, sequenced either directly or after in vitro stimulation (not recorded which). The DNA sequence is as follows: TGTGCCATCAGTGTAGGTGGGGTGAAAGCTTTCTTT. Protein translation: CAISVGGVKAFF.